A selection of T cell receptor beta chains follows, all from one sample in a study of shared clonotypes between healthy human individuals. Clones were sequenced by immunoSEQ multiplex PCR, and TCRdb holds only the in-frame ones, with some missing. Found here are roughly 2,500,000 clones, roughly 93% of them singletons; the top ten hold about 0.39%. Sequencing was carried out using naive CD4+ T cells from PBMCs. These receptor sequences come from a man aged 18 to 30 in good health. Some clones in this sample may be carry-over from other donors' samples. Each CDR3 is given with its conserved first and last residue. A D gene is named only where the DNA matches it firmly. Size is omitted from some rows. Given values are once, few, many or a class for expanded clones.

>NA|13|TRBJ1-2|NA|TRBV5-1
CASSLATGYGYTF
TGCGCCAGCAGCTTGGCAACAGGATATGGCTACACCTTC
>TRBD2|16|TRBJ2-3|once|TRBV5-1
CASSPLAGWEGDTQYF
TGCGCCAGCAGCCCCTTAGCGGGATGGGAGGGAGATACGCAGTATTTT
>NA|15|TRBJ2-7|NA|TRBV5-1
CASSLGLGATYEQYF
TGCGCCAGCAGCTTGGGGCTAGGCGCTACCTACGAGCAGTACTTC
>NA|11|TRBJ1-4|few|TRBV2
CASSEHEKLFF
TGTGCCAGCAGTGAACACGAAAAACTGTTTTTT
>NA|14|TRBJ1-4|NA|TRBV2
CASSDMEGREKLFF
TGTGCCAGCAGTGATATGGAGGGTAGGGAAAAACTGTTTTTT
>NA|14|TRBJ1-1|NA|TRBV25-1
CASSDGRTNTEAFF
TGTGCCAGCTCAGACGGACGGACGAACACTGAAGCTTTCTTT
>NA|12|TRBJ2-3|NA|TRBV27
CASSTTTDTQYF
TGTGCCAGCAGTACCACCACAGATACGCAGTATTTT
>NA|13|TRBJ1-3|NA|TRBV19
CASANRDRNTIYF
TGTGCCAGCGCCAACAGGGACCGAAACACCATATATTTT
>NA|12|TRBJ2-7|NA|TRBV5-1
CASSQTRLEQYF
TGCGCCAGCAGCCAGACTAGGCTCGAGCAGTACTTC
>NA|16|TRBJ2-2|NA|TRBV4-1
CASSPAGQGRIGELFF
TGCGCCAGCAGCCCGGCGGGGCAGGGGCGGATCGGGGAGCTGTTTTTT
>TRBD2|14|TRBJ2-1|NA|TRBV6-6
CASRGTSGSNEQFF
TGTGCCAGCAGGGGGACTAGCGGGAGCAATGAGCAGTTCTTC
>NA|13|TRBJ1-1|NA|TRBV7-3
CASSLQATSEAFF
TGTGCCAGCAGCTTACAAGCGACATCTGAAGCTTTCTTT
>NA|13|TRBJ2-1|NA|TRBV5-4
CASSQQGLRKRFF
TGTGCCAGCAGCCAGCAGGGCCTCCGAAAGCGGTTCTTC
>NA|12|TRBJ2-1|NA|TRBV15
CATSRGPVQQFF
TGTGCCACCAGCAGAGGCCCGGTTCAGCAGTTCTTC
>TRBD1|15|TRBJ2-1|NA|TRBV9
CASSGGTGPYNEQFF
TGTGCCAGCAGCGGTGGGACAGGGCCCTACAATGAGCAGTTCTTC
>NA|15|TRBJ2-2|few|TRBV29-1
CSVEYGIRRTGELFF
TGCAGCGTTGAATATGGGATACGTCGGACCGGGGAGCTGTTTTTT
>TRBD2|16|TRBJ2-1|NA|TRBV27
CASSLFGLAGGNEQFF
TGTGCCAGCAGTCTTTTTGGGTTAGCGGGAGGTAATGAGCAGTTCTTC